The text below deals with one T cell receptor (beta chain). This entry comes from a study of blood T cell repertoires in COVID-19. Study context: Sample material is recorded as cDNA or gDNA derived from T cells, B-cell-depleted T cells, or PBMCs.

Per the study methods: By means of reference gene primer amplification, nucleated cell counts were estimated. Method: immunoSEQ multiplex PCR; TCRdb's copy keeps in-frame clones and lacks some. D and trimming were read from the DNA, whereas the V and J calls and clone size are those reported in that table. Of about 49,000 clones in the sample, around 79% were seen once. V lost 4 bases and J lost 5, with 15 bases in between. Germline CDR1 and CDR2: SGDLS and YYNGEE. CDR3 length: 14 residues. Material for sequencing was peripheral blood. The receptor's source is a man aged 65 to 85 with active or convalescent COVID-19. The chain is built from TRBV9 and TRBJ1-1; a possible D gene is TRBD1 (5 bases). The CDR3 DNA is TGTGCCAGCAGCTTCCACCCGGGGGGGACTGAAGCTTTCTTT. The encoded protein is CASSFHPGGTEAFF.